This T cell receptor (beta chain) is from a study of human T cells and chemical hapten exposure. V trimming: 3 bases; J trimming: 4 bases; junction bases outside the gene matches: 2. CDR1 DFQATT and CDR2 SNEGSKA come from the germline V gene (reference sequence). The CDR3 runs 14 residues. Stated time point: healthy volunteer bleed at 6 weeks. Whole blood that had not been fractionated was the source of extracted total RNA. Individual cDNA molecules received unique molecular identifiers in the library. Authors' processing steps: Sample TCR totals centred on a median of 95,638, ranging roughly 20,000 to 750,000. TCRdb analysed the RACE reads with MiXCR anew, one entry per CDR3 protein. TCRdb, not the original authors, processed these V and J calls. The sample gives about 82,000 distinct CDR3 sequences, roughly 8.6% of which show up once; around 1.6% is in the top ten.

This sequence joins TRBV20-1 and TRBJ1-6; 8 nucleotides align to TRBD1. Specimen: whole blood. The sequence was obtained from a male donor in good health. Some clones in this sample may be carry-over from other donors' samples. CDR3 coding DNA: TGCAGTGCTAGGGACAGGGTTTATAATTCACCCCTCCACTTT. As protein: CSARDRVYNSPLHF.